Each of the 14 T cell receptor beta chains below was sequenced from the same sample in a study of blood T cell repertoires in COVID-19 (dated by TCRdb to the early 2020s). The library was prepared using the immunoSEQ multiplex PCR assay. TCRdb holds this immuneACCESS table with in-frame rearrangements only. Some clones are missing; in checked studies, unresolved V genes explain under half, and the rest has no known cause. The sample yields 350,000 to 400,000 clones; around 87% were counted once. More than 0.8% of the sample comes from the top ten. The sequencing input was PBMCs or T cells enriched from blood (not recorded which). These receptors were collected from a young man who had recovered from COVID-19.

V gene TRBV27 combines with J gene TRBJ2-7, with 7 nucleotides matching TRBD1. Germline assignment: CDR1 MNHEY and CDR2 SMNVEV (reference sequence). With 0 bases clipped from V and 2 bases from J, the junction kept 4 bases outside the gene matches. The CDR3 contains 15 residues. The DNA for the CDR3 is TGTGCCAGCAGTTTATCGACAGGGTTCGCCTACGAGCAGTACTTC. Amino acid sequence: CASSLSTGFAYEQYF.

The chain couples TRBV6-2 or TRBV6-3 to TRBJ2-7; TRBD2 agrees at 11 bases. The CDR3 is made up of 18 amino acids. With V trimmed by 4 bases and J by 0 bases, 11 bases remained unmatched. CDR1 MNHEY and CDR2 SVGEGT come from the germline V gene. The CDR3 nucleotides read TGTGCCAGCAGTTTTCCGGGACTAGCGGACCGAAGCTCCTACGAGCAGTACTTC. It translates to CASSFPGLADRSSYEQYF.

J is TRBJ2-1 and V is TRBV29-1; 9 bases map to TRBD2. The CDR3 length is 14 residues. Germline CDR1 and CDR2: SQVTM and ANQGSEA. V was clipped by 7 bases and J by 4 bases; unmatched bases: 8. In nucleotides, the CDR3 is TGCAGCGCCTTGACTAGCGGCTTGTACAATGAGCAGTTCTTC. Translating it yields CSALTSGLYNEQFF.

This CDR3 is CASSHAREQFKNIQYF. The CDR3 region has the DNA TGTGCCAGCAGCCATGCTCGGGAGCAGTTTAAAAACATTCAGTACTTC. The chain joins TRBV5-8 to TRBJ2-4, with a tentative D call TRBD2 (6 bases). CDR3 length: 16 residues. Germline CDR1 is SGHTS and CDR2 is YDEGEE. The V gene lost 4 bases and the J gene lost 4 bases, with 18 bases spanning the gap.

This rearrangement joins TRBV12-3 or TRBV12-4 to TRBJ1-2; D possibly corresponds to TRBD1 (6 bases). The CDR3 runs 13 residues. Deletions cut 6 bases from V and 2 bases from J, with 10 bases between. The CDR3 DNA reads as TGTGCCAGCAGAAGTGGACAGAACTATGGCTACACCTTC. Its protein product is CASRSGQNYGYTF.

V gene TRBV28 combines with J gene TRBJ1-2, with D unresolved. The CDR3 totals 13 residues. Germline CDR1 reads MDHEN; CDR2 reads SYDVKM. The ends were cut back, 6 bases at V and 8 bases at J, with 16 bases in the middle. CDR3 residues: CASSPPDITGYTF. For the CDR3, the DNA is TGTGCCAGCAGCCCCCCTGACATCACAGGCTACACCTTC.

The CDR3 protein is CATSHTGTNQPQHF. The CDR3 coding sequence is TGTGCCACCAGCCATACAGGTACCAATCAGCCCCAGCATTTT. The chain uses TRBV24-1 and TRBJ1-5, with a possible D match to TRBD1 (5 bases). This CDR3 is built from 14 residues. Germline CDR1 and CDR2: KGHDR and SFDVKD. V dropped 7 bases and J dropped 3 bases, with 12 bases sitting between them.

This chain links TRBV29-1 with TRBJ2-1; D gene unclear. CDR3 length equals 12 residues. V lost 8 bases and J 9 bases, leaving 17 bases between the germline ends. Per the germline V gene, CDR1 is SQVTM and CDR2 is ANQGSEA. CDR3 sequence (DNA): TGCAGCATATACTTCAACGGTGGTGAGCAGTTCTTC. It yields the protein CSIYFNGGEQFF.

This chain joins TRBV11-2 and TRBJ2-5; D gene unclear. CDR3 length equals 15 residues. Germline lookup yields CDR1 SGHAT and CDR2 FQNNGV. Between the trimmed V and J ends, which lost 1 base and 2 bases, there was a span of 11 bases. The DNA for the CDR3 is TGTGCCAGCAGCTTAGGGCAATTCGAACAAGAGACCCAGTACTTC. It specifies CASSLGQFEQETQYF.

The chain combines TRBV27 with TRBJ2-3; 8 bases are shared with TRBD1. The CDR3 consists of 15 residues. Germline loops: CDR1 MNHEY, CDR2 SMNVEV (reference sequence). J was trimmed by 4 bases and V by 8 bases; bases with no gene match: 11. CDR3 sequence: CASAIAGGAADTQYF. The CDR3 DNA reads TGTGCCAGCGCCATCGCAGGGGGCGCCGCAGATACGCAGTATTTT.

The V and J genes are TRBV18 and TRBJ1-4; D not resolved. CDR1 KGHSH and CDR2 LQKENI come from the germline V gene. CDR3 length: 14 residues. V lost 1 base and J lost 4, with 7 bases in between. The CDR3 DNA reads TGTGCCAGCTCACCACTTAACAGTAATGAAAAACTGTTTTTT. Residues: CASSPLNSNEKLFF.

V and J are TRBV20-1 and TRBJ1-2; tentative D call: TRBD1 (6 bases). V lost 1 base and J 9 bases, leaving 9 bases between the germline ends. This CDR3 is 11 amino acids long. CDR1 DFQATT and CDR2 SNEGSKA come from the germline V gene (reference sequence). The CDR3 here is CSARVQGSYTF. CDR3 sequence (DNA): TGCAGTGCTAGAGTCCAGGGGAGCTACACCTTC.

The V gene is TRBV30, the J gene TRBJ1-4, with 7 bases that match TRBD1. This CDR3 spans 15 amino acids. The germline gives CDR1 GTSNPN, CDR2 SVGIG (reference sequence). The junction had 8 bases not matched to a gene; V was cut back by 1 base and J by 6 bases. DNA of the CDR3: TGTGCCTGGAGTGCCCTGGGGCAGGGGGATGAAAAACTGTTTTTT. It is translated as CAWSALGQGDEKLFF.

In DNA form, the CDR3 reads TGTGCCAGCAGGCCGACAGTACTGGGAAATCAGCCCCAGCATTTT. The encoded protein is CASRPTVLGNQPQHF. The chain couples TRBV5-5 to TRBJ1-5; D is possibly TRBD1 (5 bases). Trimming shortened V by 5 bases and J by 4 bases, and 16 bases separated the two germline ends. The length of the CDR3 is 15 residues. CDR1 is SGHKS, CDR2 YYEKEE, per germline (reference sequence). Supplemented by reference TRBV5-5 and TRBJ1-5, the full variable domain reads DAGVTQSPTHLIKTRGQQVTLRCSPISGHKSVSWYQQVLGQGPQFIFQYYEKEERGRGNFPDRFSARQFPNYSSELNVNALLLGDSALYLCASRPTVLGNQPQHFGDGTRLSIL.